This record concerns one T cell receptor beta chain sequence. The antigen is unknown. The record originates from a study of human T cells and chemical hapten exposure. Whole-study context: Patients had diphenylcyclopropenone applied to the scalp weekly throughout the approximately 25-week study.

The time point is: patch test 2, 6 weeks after DPC sensitization. Treatment in this sample: therapeutic diphenylcyclopropenone sensitization with weekly scalp DPC. Blood sampling preceded each patch test application. TCRdb recomputed calls from the RACE reads with MiXCR, one row per CDR3 protein. The table records over 100,000 distinct CDR3 sequences, approximately 8.8% of them present only once. Study findings and constraints: No shift was seen in TCRs above 1 in 1000 frequency with DPC sensitization. Expanded TCRs produced significantly more large CDR3 similarity clusters than controls did.

The sequenced sample was whole blood, obtained in connection with sensitization to the hapten diphenylcyclopropenone (DPC). The TCR originated in a woman between 40 and 55 years old with alopecia areata. Some clones in this sample may be carry-over from other donors' samples.

The CDR3 DNA reads as TGTGCCAGTAGCCAAGACAGATATGGCTACACCTTC. Amino acids: CASSQDRYGYTF. This chain uses TRBV19 with TRBJ1-2, with D possibly matching TRBD1 (5 bases). V was trimmed by 6 bases and J by 5 bases, leaving 10 bases between them. Germline CDR1 is LNHDA and CDR2 is SQIVND (reference sequence). This CDR3 has 12 amino acids. Variable domain in full (rest from reference TRBV19 and TRBJ1-2): DGGITQSPKYLFRKEGQNVTLSCEQNLNHDAMYWYRQDPGQGLRLIYYSQIVNDFQKGDIAEGYSVSREKKESFPLTVTSAQKNPTAFYLCASSQDRYGYTFGSGTRLTVV.